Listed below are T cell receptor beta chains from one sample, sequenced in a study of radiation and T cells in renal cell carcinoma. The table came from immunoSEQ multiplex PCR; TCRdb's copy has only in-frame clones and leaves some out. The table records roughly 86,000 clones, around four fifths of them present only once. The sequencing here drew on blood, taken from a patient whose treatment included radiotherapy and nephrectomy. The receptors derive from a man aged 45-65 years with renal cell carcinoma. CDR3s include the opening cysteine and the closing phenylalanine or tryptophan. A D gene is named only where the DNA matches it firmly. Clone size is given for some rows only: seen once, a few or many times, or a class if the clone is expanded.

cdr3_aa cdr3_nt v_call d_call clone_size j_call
CASSQGTQAEAKNIQYF TGCGCCAGCAGCCAAGGTACTCAGGCCGAGGCCAAAAACATTCAGTACTTC TRBV4-1 NA NA TRBJ2-4
CASSLDHQGTEQYF TGCGCCAGCAGCTTGGACCATCAAGGAACCGAGCAGTACTTC TRBV5-1 NA NA TRBJ2-7
CASSPQGFAKSPLHF TGTGCCAGCAGTCCTCAGGGGTTTGCTAAGTCACCCCTCCACTTT TRBV6-5 NA NA TRBJ1-6
CASSKEQGANTEAFF TGTGCCAGTAGTAAAGAACAGGGGGCCAACACTGAAGCTTTCTTT TRBV19 TRBD1 NA TRBJ1-1
CASSPIGPGTQYF TGTGCCAGCAGCCCAATCGGTCCCGGTACGCAGTATTTT TRBV11-2 NA NA TRBJ2-3
CASRRGNEQFF TGTGCCAGCAGAAGGGGCAATGAGCAGTTCTTC TRBV2 NA once TRBJ2-1
CASSQNYAGELFF TGTGCCAGCAGCCAGAATTACGCCGGGGAGCTGTTTTTT TRBV7-2 NA NA TRBJ2-2
CASSPGESTGANVLTF TGCGCCAGCAGCCCTGGGGAGTCGACTGGGGCCAACGTCCTGACTTTC TRBV5-1 NA NA TRBJ2-6
CASSLVSGSSSPLHF TGTGCCAGCAGCTTAGTTTCTGGGAGCAGTTCACCCCTCCACTTT TRBV11-2 NA NA TRBJ1-6
CASSLASNNEKLFF TGCGCCAGCAGCTTGGCTTCAAATAATGAAAAACTGTTTTTT TRBV5-1 NA NA TRBJ1-4
CASSALGREGSGELFF TGTGCCAGCAGTGCCCTGGGACGGGAGGGGTCCGGGGAGCTGTTTTTT TRBV6-1 TRBD2 NA TRBJ2-2
CASRDRGGTQYF TGTGCCAGCCGAGACAGGGGTGGGACCCAGTACTTC TRBV2 TRBD1 NA TRBJ2-5
CASSQSQGAEQYF TGTGCCAGCAGTCAATCCCAAGGGGCCGAGCAGTACTTC TRBV2 NA NA TRBJ2-7
CASSLGDTEAFF TGCGCCAGCAGCTTGGGAGATACTGAAGCTTTCTTT TRBV5-1 NA NA TRBJ1-1
CASSSSGTTDNEQFF TGTGCCAGCAGCTCTTCCGGGACCACTGACAATGAGCAGTTCTTC TRBV7-3 NA NA TRBJ2-1
CASSHDRGDTGELFF TGCGCCAGCAGCCACGACAGGGGGGACACCGGGGAGCTGTTTTTT TRBV4-3 TRBD1 NA TRBJ2-2
CASSGWTPGANVLTF TGTGCCAGCAGTGGATGGACCCCTGGGGCCAACGTCCTGACTTTC TRBV6-1 NA NA TRBJ2-6
CASSEVWDSSYNEQFF TGTGCCAGCAGTGAAGTGTGGGACAGCTCCTACAATGAGCAGTTCTTC TRBV6-1 TRBD1 NA TRBJ2-1
CASSPIRPLGFTSPYNSPLHF TGCGCCAGCAGCCCGATCCGGCCTTTGGGGTTCACCTCCCCCTATAATTCACCCCTCCACTTT TRBV4-1 NA NA TRBJ1-6
CAWSVGQGGEKLFF TGTGCCTGGAGTGTAGGTCAGGGGGGAGAAAAACTGTTTTTT TRBV30 TRBD1 NA TRBJ1-4
CASSHTIAGHLNYGYTF TGCGCCAGCAGCCATACTATAGCGGGACACCTTAACTATGGCTACACCTTC TRBV4-1 NA NA TRBJ1-2
CASRTGAYEQYF TGTGCCAGCAGGACGGGGGCCTACGAGCAGTACTTC TRBV27 NA NA TRBJ2-7
CASSIARGYGYTF TGTGCCAGTAGTATCGCCAGGGGATATGGCTACACCTTC TRBV19 NA NA TRBJ1-2
CASSPGAKVNTEAFF TGTGCCAGCAGCCCGGGGGCCAAGGTCAACACTGAAGCTTTCTTT TRBV7-6 NA NA TRBJ1-1